This TCR beta chain was observed in a study of technical replicates of blood from a handful of donors (dated by TCRdb to 2015 to 2018). A remark on this clone: Its antigen remains undetermined. Nothing much larger sits one base from this clone, and base qualities are not available.

The library was built by means of the immunoSEQ multiplex PCR assay. TCRdb took over this immuneACCESS table, retaining in-frame rearrangements with V and J assigned. Such tables are incomplete; in checked studies, under half of the missing clones stem from an unresolved V gene, and the remainder is unexplained. The sample data list fewer than 90,000 clones, and around 92% of these were observed just once. 0.42% of the sample goes to the ten largest clones. This sequence was found in a human donor in good health. Sequencing was performed on T cells isolated from PBMCs.

The CDR3: CASRTGTGIKGAFF. The sequenced DNA is TGTGCCAGCAGGACCGGGACAGGGATTAAAGGAGCTTTCTTT. This chain is built from TRBV5-8 and TRBJ1-1, with 9 central nucleotides matching TRBD1. Taken from cysteine to phenylalanine, the CDR3 has 14 residues. Just CDR3 DNA is preserved here, 42 bases in frame from base 1. CDR1 and CDR2 were assigned from the germline V gene as SGHTS and YDEGEE. V trim: 5 bases; J trim: 10 bases; unmatched bases: 12.